A selection of T cell receptor beta chains follows, all from one sample in a study of CD8 T cells in Susac syndrome. TCRdb re-analysed the immunoSEQ multiplex PCR reads in MiXCR, keeping a single row per CDR3 protein. This table holds about 180,000 distinct CDR3 sequences, roughly 94% found once. The sample comprised CD4+ T cells from PBMCs. These receptors originate from a human donor with Susac syndrome. Both conserved end residues are part of each CDR3. A D gene is named only where the DNA matches it firmly. Rows may omit the clone size; those that give it use once, few, many or a size class.

clone size	V gene	D gene	J gene	CDR3 DNA	CDR3 protein
.	TRBV20-1	TRBD2	TRBJ2-7	TGCAGTGCTAGGGTAGCGGGAGGCTTAGAAGCCTACGAGCAGTACTTC	CSARVAGGLEAYEQYF
.	TRBV25-1	.	TRBJ1-1	TGTGCCAGCAGGGACCTCAACACTGAAGCTTTCTTT	CASRDLNTEAFF
.	TRBV12-3/TRBV12-4	.	TRBJ1-1	TGTGCCAGCAGTCATGGGACGGTGAACACTGAAGCTTTCTTT	CASSHGTVNTEAFF
once	TRBV20-1	TRBD2	TRBJ2-3	TGCAGTGCCAGGACTAGCGGGATTGATACGCAGTATTTT	CSARTSGIDTQYF
.	TRBV25-1	.	TRBJ1-2	TGTGCCAGCAGTGAATTGTCTCCTGGGCTTTTTGCTTGGGGCTACACCTTC	CASSELSPGLFAWGYTF
.	TRBV11-2	.	TRBJ1-2	TGTGCCAGCAGCTTAGATCCCGAGAACCGTTATGGCTACACCTTC	CASSLDPENRYGYTF
.	TRBV7-3	.	TRBJ2-2	TGTGCCAGCAGCCAAAGGGCAGGGGACACCGGGGAGCTGTTTTTT	CASSQRAGDTGELFF
.	TRBV2	TRBD2	TRBJ2-1	TGTGCCAGCCGGGACTGGGGGGGGGCCTACAATGAGCAGTTCTTC	CASRDWGGAYNEQFF
.	TRBV20-1	.	TRBJ2-2	TGCAGTGCTAGAGATGGTTTGGTTGGCGGGGAGCTGTTTTTT	CSARDGLVGGELFF
.	TRBV11-2	TRBD1	TRBJ2-7	TGTGCCAGCAGGATCCCGGGACAGAATCCCTACGAGCAGTACTTC	CASRIPGQNPYEQYF
once	TRBV5-4	TRBD2	TRBJ2-1	TGTGCCAGCAGCTTGATCCTAGCGGGGGACAATGAGCAGTTCTTC	CASSLILAGDNEQFF
.	TRBV7-9	.	TRBJ1-1	TGTGCCAGCAGTCTCCCGGCCACTGAAGCTTTCTTT	CASSLPATEAFF
.	TRBV18	.	TRBJ1-1	TGTGCCAGCTCACCACCGCAGGGAGCTAGGTACACTGAAGCTTTCTTT	CASSPPQGARYTEAFF
.	TRBV30	.	TRBJ2-1	TGTGCCTGGAGTGTAGGGGGGAGCTCCTACAATGAGCAGTTCTTC	CAWSVGGSSYNEQFF
.	TRBV7-9	.	TRBJ2-5	TGTGCCAGCAGCTTAGCGGCAGAAGAGACCCAGTACTTC	CASSLAAEETQYF
.	TRBV9	TRBD1	TRBJ2-7	TGTGCCAGCAGCGTAGTAGGGGGCAAGCAGTACTTC	CASSVVGGKQYF
.	TRBV23-1	.	TRBJ1-2	TGCGCCAGCAGTCAAACCCTCGCCTGTTTACGCTTGGAGGGCGGCTATGGCTACACCTTC	CASSQTLACLRLEGGYGYTF
.	TRBV19	.	TRBJ2-2	TGTGCCAGTAATTTCCACTCGGCCGACAACACCGGGGAGCTGTTTTTT	CASNFHSADNTGELFF
.	TRBV11-2	.	TRBJ2-1	TGTGCCAGCAGCTTACTGGCAGTTTCCTACAATGAGCAGTTCTTC	CASSLLAVSYNEQFF
.	TRBV20-1	.	TRBJ1-5	TGCAGTGCTAGACAGTACAGCAATCAGCCCCAGCATTTT	CSARQYSNQPQHF
.	TRBV3-1	.	TRBJ1-1	TGTGCCAGCAGCCAATTTGATCAGAACACTGAAGCTTTCTTT	CASSQFDQNTEAFF
.	TRBV9	TRBD2	TRBJ2-1	TGTGCCAGCAGCATTACGGGACTAGCAGTATACAATGAGCAGTTCTTC	CASSITGLAVYNEQFF
.	TRBV3-1	.	TRBJ2-5	TGTGCCAGCAGCCAAGCGGGGGCCTTCCAAGAGACCCAGTACTTC	CASSQAGAFQETQYF
.	TRBV30	TRBD2	TRBJ2-7	TGTGCCTGGAGCGGGACTAGCGGGTACGAGCAGTACTTC	CAWSGTSGYEQYF
.	TRBV30	.	TRBJ1-2	TGTGCCTGGCTGAGTGACAGCTATGGCTACACCTTC	CAWLSDSYGYTF
.	TRBV18	.	TRBJ1-5	TGTGCCAGCTCACCAAATGCAGATTCACAGCCCCAGCATTTT	CASSPNADSQPQHF
.	TRBV29-1	.	TRBJ2-1	TGCAGCGTTTGGTCCTACAATGAGCAGTTCTTC	CSVWSYNEQFF
.	TRBV6-1	.	TRBJ2-3	TGTGCCAGCAGTGAATACAAGGGATTCACAGATACGCAGTATTTT	CASSEYKGFTDTQYF
once	TRBV7-2	.	TRBJ2-5	TGTGCCAGCAGCTTTGAGGGTGGCACGGCCCAAGAGACCCAGTACTTC	CASSFEGGTAQETQYF
once	TRBV20-1	TRBD2	TRBJ2-5	TGCAGTGCTAGAGATCTCGAGCGGGGGGGTGTAGAGACCCAGTACTTC	CSARDLERGGVETQYF
.	TRBV25-1	.	TRBJ2-1	TGTGCCAGCAGTGATAGGGTCCGCGGAGATGAGCAGTTCTTC	CASSDRVRGDEQFF
.	TRBV5-4	.	TRBJ2-5	TGTGCCAGCAGCTCAAAAGGGGGCCAAGAGACCCAGTACTTC	CASSSKGGQETQYF
.	TRBV7-2	.	TRBJ1-2	TGTGCCAGCAGCCTACGGACAGAAAGCTATGGCTACACCTTC	CASSLRTESYGYTF
.	TRBV20-1	.	TRBJ2-3	TGCAGTGCTAGGGGACCGTCGACAGATACGCAGTATTTT	CSARGPSTDTQYF
.	TRBV29-1	.	TRBJ1-2	TGCAGCGTTGAGGGTCTCGCAGGGAAGTATGGCTACACCTTC	CSVEGLAGKYGYTF
.	TRBV5-1	.	TRBJ2-5	TGCGCCAGCAGCCCAAAAGGGTCCCGGCCCGGTCAAGAGACCCAGTACTTC	CASSPKGSRPGQETQYF
.	TRBV5-1	.	TRBJ1-2	TGCGCCAGCAGCTTGGGTGGAGGCCGCGGTGGCTACACCTTC	CASSLGGGRGGYTF
.	TRBV7-2	TRBD2	TRBJ2-7	TGTGCCAGCAGCTTGATACTAGCGGGAGAATACGAGCAGTACTTC	CASSLILAGEYEQYF
.	TRBV18	.	TRBJ1-4	TGTGCCAGCTCACCGGGCGAGATGGAGGAAAAACTGTTTTTT	CASSPGEMEEKLFF
.	TRBV27	.	TRBJ2-7	TGTGCCAGCAGTTTACTTGACGGGAGAACCGAGCAGTACTTC	CASSLLDGRTEQYF
.	TRBV6-5	.	TRBJ1-2	TGTGCCAGCAGGCCAAACAGGGTTGGAGGCTACACCTTC	CASRPNRVGGYTF
.	TRBV7-9	.	TRBJ1-4	TGTGCCAGCAGCTTAGAGCTGAGCGAAAAACTGTTTTTT	CASSLELSEKLFF
.	TRBV12-5	TRBD1	TRBJ2-7	TGTGCTAGTGGTTCCGGGACAGGGGGCTTTTACGAGCAGTACTTC	CASGSGTGGFYEQYF
.	TRBV7-2	TRBD1	TRBJ2-4	TGTGCCAGCAGCTTAAGGGGGCACAACCGAGCCAAAAACATTCAGTACTTC	CASSLRGHNRAKNIQYF
once	TRBV28	.	TRBJ2-7	TGTGCCAGCAGCCCAGGGGCGACAGTATCCTACGAGCAGTACTTC	CASSPGATVSYEQYF
.	TRBV20-1	.	TRBJ2-3	TGCAGTGCTAATCGACAGAGCACAGATACGCAGTATTTT	CSANRQSTDTQYF
.	TRBV29-1	TRBD1	TRBJ1-1	TGCAGCGTTGGGGGACAGAGCTCTGAAGCTTTCTTT	CSVGGQSSEAFF
.	TRBV7-2	.	TRBJ2-3	TGTGCCAGCAGCCGCCAGAGGGCCCGGACAGATACGCAGTATTTT	CASSRQRARTDTQYF
.	TRBV6-5	TRBD2	TRBJ2-1	TGTGCCAGCAGGGGGCGGGGGGCTTCGCGCGAGCAGTTCTTC	CASRGRGASREQFF